The 7 T cell receptor beta chains presented below share a single source sample, sequenced in a study of blood T cell repertoires in COVID-19. The table came from immunoSEQ multiplex PCR; TCRdb's copy has only in-frame clones and leaves some out. The profile shows some 150,000 clones, about 80% of them singletons. Sequenced: peripheral blood. These receptors all stem from a human donor with acute or convalescent COVID-19. The donor label of this sample is uncertain.

V gene TRBV19 combines with J gene TRBJ1-1; no reliable D call. CDR1 is LNHDA, CDR2 SQIVND, per germline (reference sequence). V was clipped by 4 bases and J by 4 bases, with 13 bases between them. The CDR3 has 14 amino acids. CDR3 region: CASSTQAGGTEAFF. The CDR3 bases are TGTGCCAGTAGTACCCAGGCGGGCGGCACTGAAGCTTTCTTT.

V usage is TRBV30 and J usage is TRBJ1-1, with D possibly matching TRBD1 (6 bases). This CDR3 comprises 13 residues. Trimming removed 7 bases at V and 1 base at J, with 13 bases between. Germline CDR1 reads GTSNPN; CDR2 reads SVGIG (reference sequence). The CDR3 region has the DNA TGTGCCTACAACAGGGACCGGAACACTGAAGCTTTCTTT. It codes for CAYNRDRNTEAFF.

This CDR3 is CASSSTAEYSNQPQHF. As DNA, the CDR3 is TGTGCCAGCAGCTCCACCGCGGAGTATAGCAATCAGCCCCAGCATTTT. The chain uses TRBV5-6 and TRBJ1-5; unclear D gene. The CDR3 covers 16 residues. Deletions cut 3 bases from V and 0 bases from J, with 13 bases between. The germline V gene encodes CDR1 SGHDT and CDR2 YYEEEE.

The chain uses TRBV6-1 and TRBJ1-2; 9 bases map to TRBD1. This CDR3 is 16 amino acids long. V was clipped by 6 bases and J by 2 bases; unmatched bases: 10. Per germline, CDR1 MNHNS and CDR2 SASEGT. The DNA for the CDR3 is TGTGCCAGCAGAGAACGGCTTGGACAGGGGAACTATGGCTACACCTTC. Encoded protein: CASRERLGQGNYGYTF.

This sequence joins TRBV6-1 and TRBJ1-1, with 8 bases fitting TRBD1. V lost 2 bases and J lost 8; bases outside the gene matches: 4. CDR3 size: 13 residues. The germline V gene has CDR1 MNHNS and CDR2 SASEGT. CDR3 nucleotide sequence: TGTGCCAGCAGTGAAAGGGCAGGGGGCGAAGCTTTCTTT. This codes for CASSERAGGEAFF.

CDR3 loop: CASGIQTGGTDTQYF. CDR3 in DNA: TGTGCCAGCGGGATTCAAACGGGGGGCACAGATACGCAGTATTTT. J is TRBJ2-3 and V is TRBV9; possibly TRBD2 for D (6 bases). V was clipped by 7 bases and J by 1 base, with 16 bases between them. The length of the CDR3 is 15 residues. Germline CDR1 is SGDLS and CDR2 is YYNGEE.

The chain has TRBV5-1 and TRBJ1-2; D is undetermined. Trimming pared 3 bases from V and 7 bases from J, leaving 13 bases between. Germline V gene data show CDR1 as SGHRS and CDR2 as YFSETQ. CDR3 length: 13 residues. The CDR3 sequence: CASSSGDGSGYTF. The DNA of the CDR3 is TGCGCCAGCAGCTCGGGAGACGGCAGTGGCTACACCTTC.